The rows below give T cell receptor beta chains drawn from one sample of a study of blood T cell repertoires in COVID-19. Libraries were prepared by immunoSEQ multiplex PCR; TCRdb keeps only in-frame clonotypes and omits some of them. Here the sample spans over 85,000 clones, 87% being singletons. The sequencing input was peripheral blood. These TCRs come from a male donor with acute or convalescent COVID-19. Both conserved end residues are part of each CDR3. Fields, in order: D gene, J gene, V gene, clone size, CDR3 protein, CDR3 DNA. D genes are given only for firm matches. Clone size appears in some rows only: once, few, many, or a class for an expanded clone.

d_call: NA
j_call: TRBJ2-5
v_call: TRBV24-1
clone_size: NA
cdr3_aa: CATSDLGQGFPETQYF
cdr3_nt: TGTGCCACCAGTGATTTAGGGCAGGGGTTCCCAGAGACCCAGTACTTC

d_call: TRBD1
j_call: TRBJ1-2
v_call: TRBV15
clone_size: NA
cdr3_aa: CATSRHPVTGGLGGYTF
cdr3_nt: TGTGCCACCAGCAGGCACCCGGTGACAGGGGGGCTTGGAGGCTACACCTTC

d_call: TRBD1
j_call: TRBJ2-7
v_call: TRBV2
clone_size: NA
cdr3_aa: CASSQTGASYEQYF
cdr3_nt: TGTGCCAGCAGCCAGACAGGGGCCTCCTACGAGCAGTACTTC

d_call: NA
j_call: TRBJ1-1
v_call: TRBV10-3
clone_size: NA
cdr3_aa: CAIRQGNGNTEAFF
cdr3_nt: TGTGCCATCAGACAGGGAAATGGGAACACTGAAGCTTTCTTT

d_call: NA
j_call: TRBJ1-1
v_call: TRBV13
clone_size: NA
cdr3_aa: CASSFDSGAEAFF
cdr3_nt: TGTGCCAGCAGCTTCGACAGTGGGGCTGAAGCTTTCTTT

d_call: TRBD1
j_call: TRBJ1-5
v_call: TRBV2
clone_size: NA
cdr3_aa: CASSGGTGSLYQPQHF
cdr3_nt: TGTGCCAGCAGTGGAGGGACAGGGAGCCTCTATCAGCCCCAGCATTTT

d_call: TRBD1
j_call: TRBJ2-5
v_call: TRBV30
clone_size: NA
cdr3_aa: CAWSPGQQETQYF
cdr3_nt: TGTGCCTGGAGTCCGGGACAGCAAGAGACCCAGTACTTC

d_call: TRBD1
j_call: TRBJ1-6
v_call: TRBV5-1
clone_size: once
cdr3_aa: CASSTRPTGQGGASYNSPLHF
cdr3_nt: TGCGCCAGCAGCACGAGACCGACCGGACAGGGGGGCGCGTCCTATAATTCACCCCTCCACTTT

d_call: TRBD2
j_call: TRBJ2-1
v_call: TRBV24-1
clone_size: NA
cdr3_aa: CATSDPRAGGHNEQFF
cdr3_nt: TGTGCCACCAGTGATCCCCGAGCGGGGGGGCACAATGAGCAGTTCTTC

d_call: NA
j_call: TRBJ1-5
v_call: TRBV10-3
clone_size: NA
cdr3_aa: CAISESGARTQPQHF
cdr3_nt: TGTGCCATCAGTGAGTCAGGGGCGCGTACTCAGCCCCAGCATTTT

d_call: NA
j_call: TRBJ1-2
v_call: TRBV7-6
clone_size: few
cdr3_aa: CASSLEGNGYTF
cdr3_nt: TGTGCCAGCAGCTTAGAGGGGAATGGCTACACCTTC

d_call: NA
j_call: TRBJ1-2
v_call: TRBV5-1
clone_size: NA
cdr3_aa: CASSFRDDGYGYTF
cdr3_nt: TGCGCCAGCAGCTTTCGGGATGACGGCTATGGCTACACCTTC